This T cell receptor (beta chain) was sequenced during a study of cytomegalovirus exposure and HLA in healthy donors. Study-wide background: HLA-typed donors were the source of about 85 million unique TCRs, which an early data release held.

CDR1 and CDR2 (germline): ENHRY, SYGVKD. This CDR3 spans 14 amino acids. The V end was cut by 2 bases, the J end by 1 base, with 6 bases between. This PCR relied on a set of 60 Vbeta primers and 13 Jbeta primers. Only in-frame clones appear in the TCRdb table, and some are missing; sequencing was by immunoSEQ multiplex PCR. The sample lists about 180,000 clones, roughly 75% seen once, with approximately 2% in the top ten. This clone was seen only a few times. Its specificity is unknown. Study-level findings and limits: Reported findings show TCR beta sequences accurately forecast HLA-A and HLA-B alleles in most subjects.

V usage is TRBV10-3 and J usage is TRBJ1-5; no firm D call. Sequences were obtained from PBMCs. The TCR originated in a woman in her thirties in good health and CMV-seronegative. The CDR3 DNA follows: TGTGCCATCAGTGAGGGGCTGAGCAATCAGCCCCAGCATTTT. This translates into CAISEGLSNQPQHF.